The clone carrying this T cell receptor beta chain turned up a few times. Its antigen is currently unknown. The data are from a study of cytomegalovirus exposure and HLA in healthy donors. The study, taken as a whole, reports: Later findings reportedly placed an Asian-associated ancestry cluster below the approximately 620-donor mean for N-insertions. The analysis excluded some indistinguishable V segments, including TRBV6-2 and TRBV6-3.

The PCR used 60 Vbeta and 13 Jbeta primers. Using immunoSEQ multiplex PCR, the repertoire was profiled, and TCRdb retains in-frame clones only, with some absent. Of 120,000 to 150,000 clones detected, roughly 80% appear once; the ten largest clones hold around 3%. The trim removed 4 bases at V and 2 bases at J, leaving 4 bases unmatched. This CDR3 region has 14 residues. Germline V lookup: CDR1 SGHRS, CDR2 YFSETQ. Sequenced input: PBMCs. The chain is built from TRBV5-1 and TRBJ2-7; TRBD1 aligns across 9 bases. This clonotype originated in a man aged 35 to 55 in good health and CMV-seropositive. The CDR3 reads CASSHRTGAYEQYF. The CDR3 region has the DNA TGCGCCAGCAGCCACCGGACAGGGGCCTACGAGCAGTACTTC.